This T cell receptor beta chain was captured by sequencing in a study of blood T cell repertoires in COVID-19. At the level of the study: Samples representing acute and convalescent COVID-19 were sourced from the United States, Italy and Spain. T cells, B-cell-depleted T cells, or PBMCs supplied cDNA or gDNA.

Germline V gene sequence: CDR1 WSHSY, CDR2 SAAADI. J was trimmed by 2 bases and V by 0 bases; bases with no gene match: 6. CDR3 length: 16 residues. Authors' processing steps: Cell counts per sample came from amplifying reference gene primers. Sequenced by immunoSEQ multiplex PCR; TCRdb stores in-frame clones only, minus some. For V, J and clone size, that table is used; D and trimming come from the DNA. The repertoire has around 70,000 clones, about 90% of them found once; the top ten carry 10% to 15%. The sequenced sample consisted of peripheral blood. The chain couples TRBV10-2 to TRBJ1-2, with TRBD1 matching 7 bases. The sequence was obtained from a human donor in a cohort sampled during active COVID-19. The CDR3 DNA is TGCGCCAGCAGTGAGTCTGGCAGGGGGAGAAACTATGGCTACACCTTC. Translated: CASSESGRGRNYGYTF.